The source of this T cell receptor (beta chain) is a study of shared clonotypes between healthy human individuals. Across the whole study: The study drew on two women and a few men aged 18 to 49 as donors.

Data came from immunoSEQ multiplex PCR; TCRdb stores just in-frame clones and leaves some out. The sample shows about 2 million clones, roughly 94% of them seen only once. Study conclusions and caveats: Among the subsets, naive ones generally showed larger estimated richness than memory ones. Investigators expected sequencing depth to affect clonotype sharing among donors.

Terminally differentiated effector memory CD45RA+ cells were excluded by CCR7 positive selection of CD45RO-negative cells. The healthy adult donors were HIV-negative and reported no recent acute infections or vaccinations. On this clone: The target antigen is unknown.

This receptor was taken from a young man in good health. Sequenced sample: naive CD8+ T cells sorted from blood.

The CDR3 loop reads CASSGLAGGTYNEQFF. In DNA form, the CDR3 reads TGTGCCAGCAGCGGACTAGCGGGAGGGACTTACAATGAGCAGTTCTTC. The chain combines TRBV7-9 with TRBJ2-1, with TRBD2 matching 15 bases. Germline values: CDR1 SEHNR, CDR2 FQNEAQ (reference sequence). The trim removed 5 bases at V and 4 bases at J, leaving 3 bases unmatched. This CDR3 comprises 16 residues.